This T cell receptor beta chain derives from a study of T cell repertoires in cytomegalovirus infection. Overall study: Indications came from public TCR beta signatures; they pointed to CMV infection and to a matching HLA type. Study conclusions and caveats: HLA-C-restricted TCR beta clonotypes specific for CMV led the ex vivo response.

Using its own MiXCR run on the reads, TCRdb lists one record per CDR3 protein. This table holds roughly 300,000 distinct CDR3 sequences, 9% to 9.5% found once. This clonotype was counted a few times. The antigen is undetermined. Germline CDR1 reads LNHNV; CDR2 reads YYDKDF (reference sequence). Trimming took off 5 bases at V and 1 base at J, with 2 bases between the two ends. This CDR3 has 11 residues. The sequence derives from a human donor in good health (CMV status not recorded). Some clones in this sample may be carry-over from other donors' samples. The chain is built from TRBV15 and TRBJ1-1; no reliable D call. Source material: PBMCs. The CDR3 nucleotides are TGTGCCACCAGCCAGAACACTGAAGCTTTCTTT. It yields the protein CATSQNTEAFF. Together with reference TRBV15 and TRBJ1-1, the CDR3 gives the full variable domain: DAMVIQNPRYQVTQFGKPVTLSCSQTLNHNVMYWYQQKSSQAPKLLFHYYDKDFNNEADTPDNFQSRRPNTSFCFLDIRSPGLGDTAMYLCATSQNTEAFFGQGTRLTVV.